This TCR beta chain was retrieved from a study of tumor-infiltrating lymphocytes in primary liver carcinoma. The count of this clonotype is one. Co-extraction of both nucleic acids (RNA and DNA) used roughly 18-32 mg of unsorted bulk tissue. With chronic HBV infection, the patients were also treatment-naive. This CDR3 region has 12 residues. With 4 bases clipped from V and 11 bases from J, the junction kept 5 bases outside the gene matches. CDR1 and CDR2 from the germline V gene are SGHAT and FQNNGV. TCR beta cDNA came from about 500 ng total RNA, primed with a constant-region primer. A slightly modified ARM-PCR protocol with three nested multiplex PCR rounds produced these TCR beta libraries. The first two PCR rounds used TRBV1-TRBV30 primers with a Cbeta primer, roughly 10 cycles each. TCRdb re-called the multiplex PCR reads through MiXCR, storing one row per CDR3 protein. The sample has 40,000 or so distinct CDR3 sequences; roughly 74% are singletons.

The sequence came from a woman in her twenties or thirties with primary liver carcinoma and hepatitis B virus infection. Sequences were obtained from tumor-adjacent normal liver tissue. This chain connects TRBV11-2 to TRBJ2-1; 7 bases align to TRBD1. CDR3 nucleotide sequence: TGTGCCAGCAGCTCACCGGACAGGAAGCAGTTCTTC. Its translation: CASSSPDRKQFF.